This T cell receptor (beta chain) was sequenced in a study of cytomegalovirus exposure and HLA in healthy donors. The primer mix had 60 Vbeta and 13 Jbeta primers. This table comes from immunoSEQ multiplex PCR, and its TCRdb copy is limited to in-frame clones, with some not included. The sample yields 150,000 to 200,000 clones, roughly 73% seen once. The ends lost 5 bases at V and 1 base at J; junction bases unmatched: 1. The CDR3 length is 15 residues. From germline, CDR1 is SNHLY and CDR2 FYNNEI. The V call is TRBV2, the J call TRBJ2-3; 12 nucleotides align to TRBD2. The sample consisted of PBMCs. This TCR was sampled from a middle-aged woman in good health and CMV-seropositive. The CDR3 DNA reads TGTGCCAGCAGTACTAGCGGGAGGCGCACAGATACGCAGTATTTT. The encoded protein is CASSTSGRRTDTQYF.